These 26 T cell receptor beta chains were all obtained from the same sample, sequenced in a study of blood T cell repertoires in COVID-19. Using immunoSEQ multiplex PCR, the repertoire was profiled, and TCRdb retains in-frame clones only, with some absent. Counted here are about 180,000 clones, approximately 80% occurring once; the ten biggest clones make up over 12%. The specimen was PBMCs or T cells enriched from blood (not recorded which). The receptors were sampled from a man aged 45 to 65 who had recovered from COVID-19.

The rearrangement joins TRBV3-1 (or the pseudogene TRBV3-2) to TRBJ2-7, with 10 bases fitting TRBD2. CDR1 is LGHDT, CDR2 YNNKEL, per germline (reference sequence). The CDR3 has 16 residues. Trimming removed 3 bases from V and 3 bases from J; junction bases left unmatched: 8. The CDR3 nucleotides are TGTGCCAGCAGCCATACTCGGACTAGCGGTAACTACGAGCAGTACTTC. Translation gives CASSHTRTSGNYEQYF.

The genes are TRBV4-1 and TRBJ2-3; D might be TRBD2 (5 bases). This CDR3 spans 17 amino acids. Trimming took off 4 bases at V and 0 bases at J, with 17 bases between the two ends. CDR1 and CDR2 (germline): MGHRA, YSYEKL. The CDR3 region has the DNA TGCGCCAGCAGCCTCAAGAGGAGGAGAGTCAGCACAGATACGCAGTATTTT. This codes for CASSLKRRRVSTDTQYF.

This CDR3 reads CASSLSSGRETQYF. CDR3 nucleotides: TGTGCCAGCAGCTTATCGTCTGGGAGAGAGACCCAGTACTTC. This chain connects TRBV7-9 to TRBJ2-5; D perhaps matches TRBD2 (5 bases). The germline CDR1 and CDR2 sequences are SEHNR and FQNEAQ (reference sequence). V was pared by 2 bases and J by 4 bases, with 11 bases between. There are 14 residues in the CDR3.

The chain couples TRBV7-8 to TRBJ2-1, with 7 bases fitting TRBD1. The length of the CDR3 is 15 residues. Germline V gene lookup returns CDR1 SGHVS and CDR2 FQNEAQ. Trimming removed 1 base from V and 6 bases from J; junction bases left unmatched: 6. As DNA, the CDR3 is TGTGCCAGCAGCTTAGAACAGGGGATTGGCAATGAGCAGTTCTTC. Translation gives CASSLEQGIGNEQFF.

V is TRBV25-1 and J is TRBJ1-1, with D uncertain. This CDR3 comprises 13 residues. In germline, CDR1 is MGHDK, CDR2 SYGVNS. Trimming removed 5 bases from V and 0 bases from J, with 7 bases in between. CDR3 sequence (DNA): TGTGCCAGCAGTTATAGCGTGAACACTGAAGCTTTCTTT. The encoded protein is CASSYSVNTEAFF.

V and J are TRBV7-9 and TRBJ1-2, with D maybe TRBD1 (6 bases). Germline-derived CDR1 and CDR2 are SEHNR and FQNEAQ (reference sequence). The V gene lost 5 bases and the J gene lost 7 bases, with 23 bases spanning the gap. The CDR3 spans 16 residues. Here the CDR3 DNA reads TGTGCCAGCAGCCCCCAGGGGTTGGGGGCATCGTCTGGCTACACCTTC. Protein sequence: CASSPQGLGASSGYTF. The full variable domain, its missing parts supplied by reference TRBV7-9 and TRBJ1-2, is DTGVSQNPRHKITKRGQNVTFRCDPISEHNRLYWYRQTLGQGPEFLTYFQNEAQLEKSRLLSDRFSAERPKGSFSTLEIQRTEQGDSAMYLCASSPQGLGASSGYTFGSGTRLTVV.

V is TRBV19 and J is TRBJ1-2; no firm D call. V was clipped by 1 base and J by 0 bases, with 12 bases between them. This CDR3 has 16 amino acids. Germline CDR1 reads LNHDA; CDR2 reads SQIVND (reference sequence). CDR3 nucleotide sequence: TGTGCCAGTAGTATAGTTGCGGCTCTGGCTAACTATGGCTACACCTTC. It encodes CASSIVAALANYGYTF.

The chain recombines TRBV4-1 with TRBJ1-3; the D gene is possibly TRBD1 (6 bases). Germline assignment: CDR1 MGHRA and CDR2 YSYEKL. Trimming pared 2 bases from V and 0 bases from J, leaving 8 bases between. The CDR3 has 15 residues. CDR3 DNA: TGCGCCAGCAGCCAACAGGGGACCTCTGGAAACACCATATATTTT. It translates to CASSQQGTSGNTIYF.

The V and J genes are TRBV19 and TRBJ1-2; 8 positions agree with TRBD1. Germline loops: CDR1 LNHDA, CDR2 SQIVND (reference sequence). The CDR3 loop spans 14 amino acids. Unmatched junction bases numbered 8, after V lost 3 bases and J lost 8 bases. In DNA, the CDR3 is TGTGCCAGTAGTATTTATCAGGGGGCGGAAGGCTACACCTTC. This encodes CASSIYQGAEGYTF.

The rearrangement joins TRBV27 to TRBJ1-5; D is possibly TRBD1 (6 bases). V was cut by 6 bases and J by 1 base, with 16 bases left in between. The CDR3 spans 16 residues. Germline V lookup: CDR1 MNHEY, CDR2 SMNVEV (reference sequence). The CDR3: CASSGGLGGSNQPQHF. The CDR3 DNA follows: TGTGCCAGCAGCGGGGGGCTTGGCGGGAGCAATCAGCCCCAGCATTTT.

V gene TRBV7-2 combines with J gene TRBJ2-2, with 9 bases fitting TRBD1. The CDR3 totals 14 residues. CDR1 SGHTA and CDR2 FQGNSA come from the germline V gene. The V segment lost 6 bases and the J segment 6 bases; nucleotides outside the gene matches: 5. CDR3 residues: CASRRTGDPGELFF. For the CDR3, the DNA is TGTGCCAGCAGGCGGACAGGGGACCCCGGGGAGCTGTTTTTT. Supplemented by reference TRBV7-2 and TRBJ2-2, the full variable domain reads GAGVSQSPSNKVTEKGKDVELRCDPISGHTALYWYRQSLGQGLEFLIYFQGNSAPDKSGLPSDRFSAERTGGSVSTLTIQRTQQEDSAVYLCASRRTGDPGELFFGEGSRLTVL.

J is TRBJ2-1 and V is TRBV30, with TRBD2 identical over 8 bases. The CDR3 totals 17 residues. V trimming: 3 bases; J trimming: 4 bases; junction bases outside the gene matches: 14. CDR1 and CDR2 from the germline V gene are GTSNPN and SVGIG (reference sequence). This chain's CDR3 is CAWSPKLTSGRYNEQFF. CDR3 DNA: TGTGCCTGGAGCCCTAAGTTAACTAGCGGACGGTACAATGAGCAGTTCTTC.

This chain uses TRBV2 with TRBJ1-5; D uncertain. Germline assignment: CDR1 SNHLY and CDR2 FYNNEI. The CDR3 sequence is 15 residues long. The V gene lost 5 bases and the J gene lost 0 bases, with 11 bases spanning the gap. This CDR3 is CASSPQPNSNQPQHF. The CDR3 nucleotides read TGTGCCAGCAGTCCGCAACCTAATAGCAATCAGCCCCAGCATTTT.

V is TRBV6-5 and J is TRBJ1-3; D ambiguous. The germline CDR1 and CDR2 sequences are MNHEY and SVGAGI. CDR3 size: 15 residues. Trimming shortened V by 5 bases and J by 4 bases, and 15 bases separated the two germline ends. The CDR3 DNA reads TGTGCCAGCAGTACCCCCCCGGGGAACGGAAACACCATATATTTT. Translated, it gives CASSTPPGNGNTIYF.

This clone was counted only a few times. The rearrangement joins TRBV6-5 to TRBJ1-5; the D is unclear. V was shortened by 4 bases and J by 4 bases, with 8 bases between the two germline ends. CDR3 length: 13 amino acids. Germline-derived CDR1 and CDR2 are MNHEY and SVGAGI. CDR3 sequence: CASSSGINQPQHF. Written as DNA, the CDR3 is TGTGCCAGCAGTTCAGGAATAAATCAGCCCCAGCATTTT.

The rearrangement joins TRBV2 to TRBJ1-5; TRBD1 agrees at 7 bases. With V trimmed by 4 bases and J by 3 bases, 6 bases remained unmatched. Germline V CDR1 and CDR2: SNHLY, FYNNEI. CDR3 size: 15 residues. Here the CDR3 DNA reads TGTGCCAGCAGTGTGAACAGGGGACACAATCAGCCCCAGCATTTT. It encodes CASSVNRGHNQPQHF.

This clone was counted a single time. The chain recombines TRBV6-2 or TRBV6-3 with TRBJ1-2, with D maybe TRBD1 (5 bases). From germline, CDR1 is MNHEY and CDR2 SVGEGT. The CDR3 is 14 residues long. Trimming pared 2 bases from V and 6 bases from J, leaving 13 bases between. DNA for the CDR3: TGTGCCAGCAGTTACAAGGGGATGGTTAATGGCTACACCTTC. Amino acids: CASSYKGMVNGYTF.

In this sample, this clone turned up once. This sequence joins TRBV5-1 and TRBJ2-7; D gene ambiguous. This CDR3 is built from 12 residues. V was trimmed by 4 bases and J by 7 bases, leaving 12 bases between them. Germline CDR1 reads SGHRS; CDR2 reads YFSETQ. Here the CDR3 DNA reads TGCGCCAGCAGCCTCTCCGTACGGGAGCAGTACTTC. It specifies CASSLSVREQYF.

V is TRBV6-5 and J is TRBJ1-2, with a tentative D call TRBD1 (6 bases). Trimming stripped 6 bases from V and 3 bases from J, with 11 bases between. The CDR3 sequence is 13 residues long. The germline V gene encodes CDR1 MNHEY and CDR2 SVGAGI. The CDR3 DNA sequence: TGTGCCAGCAGGACGGGACACTACTATGGCTACACCTTC. Its translation: CASRTGHYYGYTF.

Turning to this clone: This CDR3 is also generated by other DNA sequences in the sample. V usage is TRBV27 and J usage is TRBJ1-2, with TRBD1 identical over 10 bases. Per the germline V gene, CDR1 is MNHEY and CDR2 is SMNVEV (reference sequence). V lost 6 bases and J lost 5; bases outside the gene matches: 6. The CDR3 totals 14 residues. CDR3 loop: CASSRGQGGYGYTF. CDR3 nucleotides: TGTGCCAGCAGCCGCGGACAGGGGGGATATGGCTACACCTTC.

The CDR3 spells CASRREGYGYTF. The CDR3 DNA reads TGTGCCAGCAGGCGGGAAGGGTATGGCTACACCTTC. The chain is built from TRBV11-2 and TRBJ1-2; D is ambiguous. The V end lost 6 bases, the J end lost 5 bases, and 10 bases lay between the germline ends. Germline loops: CDR1 SGHAT, CDR2 FQNNGV. The CDR3 totals 12 residues.

This chain joins TRBV4-1 and TRBJ1-5; TRBD1 might be the D (5 bases). The V gene lost 1 base and the J gene lost 5 bases, with 18 bases spanning the gap. CDR3 length: 17 amino acids. CDR1 and CDR2 from the germline V gene are MGHRA and YSYEKL. CDR3 sequence reads: CASSQGILGLGDQPQHF. CDR3 bases: TGCGCCAGCAGCCAAGGAATCTTGGGATTAGGGGATCAGCCCCAGCATTTT.

The rearrangement links TRBV12-3 or TRBV12-4 to TRBJ1-1; D unclear. This CDR3 spans 13 amino acids. The V and J ends lost 2 bases and 1 base respectively, with 5 bases between them. In DNA, the CDR3 is TGTGCCAGCAGTTTATCAGAGAACACTGAAGCTTTCTTT. Translating gives CASSLSENTEAFF.

This clone was picked up one time. The V and J genes are TRBV6-5 and TRBJ1-6; D gene ambiguous. The CDR3 has 13 residues. V was pared by 7 bases and J by 8 bases, with 12 bases between. Looked up from germline, CDR1 is MNHEY and CDR2 is SVGAGI. This CDR3 is CASTKAGYSPLHF. In DNA form, the CDR3 reads TGTGCCAGCACCAAAGCGGGGTATTCACCCCTCCACTTT.

The V call is TRBV19, the J call TRBJ2-7; D unresolved. Germline V lookup: CDR1 LNHDA, CDR2 SQIVND (reference sequence). The CDR3 has 15 residues. V gave up 4 bases and J gave up 4 bases, with 17 bases separating them. This CDR3 reads CASSTSLIQAYEQYF. The CDR3 coding sequence is TGTGCCAGTAGTACCTCCTTGATCCAAGCATACGAGCAGTACTTC.

V is TRBV6-5 and J is TRBJ1-2; 9 bases are a match to TRBD1. The V segment lost 4 bases and the J segment 1 base; nucleotides outside the gene matches: 4. The CDR3 runs to 15 residues. Germline values: CDR1 MNHEY, CDR2 SVGAGI. The CDR3: CASSSPGQGNYGYTF. DNA for the CDR3: TGTGCCAGCAGTTCCCCGGGACAGGGTAACTATGGCTACACCTTC.